The entry below describes one T cell receptor beta chain. The target antigen is unknown. Only in-frame clones appear in the TCRdb table, and some are missing; sequencing was by immunoSEQ multiplex PCR. The profile shows roughly 160,000 clones, roughly 93% of them singletons. This entry comes from a study of T cell responses to AZD1222 COVID-19 vaccine. The study, taken as a whole, reports: Baseline testing showed seropositivity in only a handful of AZD1222 recipients. Unmutated variant regions are reportedly targeted by nearly half of spike-specific TCRs.

The source is an adult in good health. The sequencing here drew on peripheral blood, taken on day 0 of AZD1222 vaccination.

The CDR3: CASSYMAPGVNQPQHF. CDR3 coding DNA: TGTGCCAGCAGTTACATGGCACCGGGGGTCAATCAGCCCCAGCATTTT. This chain links TRBV6-5 with TRBJ1-5, with D maybe TRBD1 (5 bases). Germline-derived CDR1 and CDR2 are MNHEY and SVGAGI. The CDR3 consists of 16 residues. V lost 2 bases to trimming and J lost 3 bases, with 14 bases between them.